This T cell receptor (beta chain) was observed in a study of blood T cell repertoires in COVID-19. Study at large: The analysed material was cDNA or gDNA that came from T cells, B-cell-depleted T cells, or PBMCs.

Recruitment covered about 25 US areas and drew participants whose ages spanned about 18 to 90 years. Clinical history as reported by participants underpinned cohort assignment. Symptom resolution, clearance, or two negative PCRs marked donors in Cohort 3 as recovered. The CDR3 has 16 residues. Germline assignment: CDR1 LGHNA and CDR2 YSLEER. V shed 2 bases and J shed 13 bases, with 26 bases lying between them. Sequenced by immunoSEQ multiplex PCR; TCRdb stores in-frame clones only, minus some. The table shows about 330,000 clones, with roughly 85% occurring only once. The TCR was taken from a woman aged 25-40 years who had recovered from COVID-19. The specimen sequenced was PBMCs or T cells enriched from blood (not recorded which). This rearrangement joins TRBV4-3 to TRBJ1-1; D gene uncertain. DNA of the CDR3: TGCGCCAGCAGCCAATCGTATCCGGGAGATCCAAACGCCGGTTTCTTT. This codes for CASSQSYPGDPNAGFF.